These T cell receptor beta chains were read from a single sample in a study of OX40 agonist ivuxolimab in advanced cancers. This table comes from immunoSEQ multiplex PCR, and its TCRdb copy is limited to in-frame clones, with some not included. The top ten clones hold approximately 10% of a sample with roughly 50,000 clones, around nine tenths of them seen once. The sample in question was CD4+ or CD8+ T cells sorted from blood, obtained in a trial of the OX40 agonist ivuxolimab. Receptor source: an adult with an advanced solid tumor such as melanoma, head and neck, liver or kidney cancer. Each CDR3 is given with its conserved first and last residue. D genes are given only for firm matches. Size tells how often a clone was seen (once, few, many) or the class of an expanded clone, and some rows leave it out.

J	D	V	size	DNA	CDR3
TRBJ1-2	.	TRBV27	.	TGTGCCAGCAGTTTCGGTCAGGGGTATGGCTACACCTTC	CASSFGQGYGYTF
TRBJ2-7	.	TRBV19	.	TGTGCCAGTACCCCGTATGGGGGAAACTCCTACGAGCAGTACTTC	CASTPYGGNSYEQYF
TRBJ2-7	TRBD2	TRBV27	.	TGTGCCAGCAGTCCCCAGAGCGGGAGTGGCTACGAGCAGTACTTC	CASSPQSGSGYEQYF
TRBJ2-5	TRBD1	TRBV28	.	TGTGCCAGCAGCTGGACCTACGGGACAGAGTGGGAGACCCAGTACTTC	CASSWTYGTEWETQYF
TRBJ2-7	TRBD1	TRBV7-2	.	TGTGCCAGCAGCTTCCGAGGGGGCGCCGGCGGAGAGCAGTACTTC	CASSFRGGAGGEQYF
TRBJ2-6	.	TRBV27	.	TGTGCCAGCAGTTGGGTCAGCGTCTCTGGGGCCAACGTCCTGACTTTC	CASSWVSVSGANVLTF
TRBJ2-5	TRBD2	TRBV7-3	.	TGTGCCAGCAGCCCAAGGACTAGCGGGGTCTCGTACCAAGAGACCCAGTACTTC	CASSPRTSGVSYQETQYF
TRBJ2-1	.	TRBV9	.	TGTGCCAGCAGCGTTGATTCGGGGGAAGCGGTGGATGAGCAGTTCTTC	CASSVDSGEAVDEQFF
TRBJ1-5	.	TRBV4-1	.	TGCGCCAGCAGCCATCCGGGGAGTAGCAATCAGCCCCAGCATTTT	CASSHPGSSNQPQHF
TRBJ2-7	.	TRBV29-1	.	TGCAGCGTGGGATCAGGGGACCACTCCTACGAGCAGTACTTC	CSVGSGDHSYEQYF
TRBJ2-3	TRBD2	TRBV7-9	.	TGTGCCAGCAGCCCTTGGGCGGGGGGTTGGGCTAGCACAGATACGCAGTATTTT	CASSPWAGGWASTDTQYF
TRBJ2-7	.	TRBV13	.	TGTGCCAGCAGCTTACTTCAGGGGCGCCACGAGCAGTACTTC	CASSLLQGRHEQYF
TRBJ1-2	.	TRBV7-6	.	TGTGCCAGCAGCTTAGGGGTCAAGGGAACAGTAGCTAACTATGGCTACACCTTC	CASSLGVKGTVANYGYTF
TRBJ1-2	TRBD1	TRBV4-3	.	TGCGCCAGCAGTCCCAGCAGGGGGACTAACTATGGCTACACCTTC	CASSPSRGTNYGYTF
TRBJ2-2	.	TRBV29-1	.	TGCAGCGTTGCGCCGCTTAGGCCGAACACCGGGGAGCTGTTTTTT	CSVAPLRPNTGELFF
TRBJ1-3	TRBD1	TRBV5-1	.	TGCGCCAGCAGCAATATAATACAGGGGAGCTCTGGAAACACCATATATTTT	CASSNIIQGSSGNTIYF
TRBJ2-5	.	TRBV5-6	.	TGTGCCAGCAGCTTGGGGCCCGAGAGTGGGAGGAGGGAGACCCAGTACTTC	CASSLGPESGRRETQYF
TRBJ2-1	TRBD2	TRBV6-1	once	TGTGCCAGCAGCTCGACTAGCGGGGGGGCCAATGAGCAGTTCTTC	CASSSTSGGANEQFF
TRBJ2-7	.	TRBV13	.	TGTGCCAGCAGCTTTGGGACCTACGAGCAGTACTTC	CASSFGTYEQYF
TRBJ2-7	.	TRBV9	.	TGTGCCAGCAGCGGCCAGGGGAACGAGCAGTACTTC	CASSGQGNEQYF
TRBJ2-7	.	TRBV27	.	TGTGCCAGCAGTTTAATAGGGGCCGAGCAGTACTTC	CASSLIGAEQYF
TRBJ1-2	.	TRBV6-5	.	TGTGCCAGCAGTTACTCTTTGGACAGCAACTATGGCTACACCTTC	CASSYSLDSNYGYTF
TRBJ1-1	.	TRBV6-1	.	TGTGCCAGCAGTCAAACGGGGGACACTGAAGCTTTCTTT	CASSQTGDTEAFF
TRBJ2-3	.	TRBV29-1	.	TGCAGCGTACCAAGAGGGACCGGGACAGATACGCAGTATTTT	CSVPRGTGTDTQYF
TRBJ2-1	.	TRBV4-2	few	TGTGCCAGCAGCCAAGAGGGGAGGCTAGCTAGCCATGAGCAGTTCTTC	CASSQEGRLASHEQFF
TRBJ2-4	TRBD1	TRBV6-5	.	TGTGCCAGCAGTCCGGGACAGGGATGGTACATTCAGTACTTC	CASSPGQGWYIQYF
TRBJ2-5	TRBD2	TRBV2	.	TGTGCCAGCAGTGGGCCTAGCGGGGGGATTCAAGAGACCCAGTACTTC	CASSGPSGGIQETQYF
TRBJ1-2	.	TRBV10-3	.	TGTGCCATCACCATGGGAGGTAACTATGGCTACACCTTC	CAITMGGNYGYTF
TRBJ1-1	.	TRBV21-1	.	TGTGCCAGCAGCAAAGGGGGAGCTTTCTTT	CASSKGGAFF
TRBJ1-2	TRBD1	TRBV7-9	.	TGTGCCAGCAGCTTGGGACAGGGCCGGGGCTACACCTTC	CASSLGQGRGYTF
TRBJ2-2	.	TRBV7-3	.	TGTGCCAGCAGCTCATCCGGCGGGGAGCTGTTTTTT	CASSSSGGELFF
TRBJ1-2	TRBD1	TRBV2	.	TGTGCCAGCAGGACAGGGTCGGAGATCACCTTC	CASRTGSEITF
TRBJ2-3	TRBD1	TRBV5-1	.	TGCGCCAGCAGCACCGGGACAGGGGGGCAGGATACGCAGTATTTT	CASSTGTGGQDTQYF
TRBJ1-1	TRBD1	TRBV14	.	TGTGCCAGCAGCCAATACACAGGGGTGTCTGAAGCTTTCTTT	CASSQYTGVSEAFF
TRBJ1-1	.	TRBV25-1	.	TGTGCCACGGCGGGACGGACGAACACTGAAGCTTTCTTT	CATAGRTNTEAFF
TRBJ2-5	.	TRBV11-2	.	TGTGCCAGCAGCCAGTGGCTGAGCAGCCAAGAGACCCAGTACTTC	CASSQWLSSQETQYF
TRBJ2-2	.	TRBV19	.	TGTGCCAGTAGTCCCCTGGGGCCCGGGGAGCTGTTTTTT	CASSPLGPGELFF
TRBJ1-1	.	TRBV5-4	.	TGTGCCAGCAGCTTGGCTTGGGGCGCGGACACTGAAGCTTTCTTT	CASSLAWGADTEAFF
TRBJ2-7	.	TRBV14	.	TGTGCCAGCAGCCAAAGGACCTACGAGCAGTACTTC	CASSQRTYEQYF
TRBJ2-1	.	TRBV6-5	.	TGTGCCAGCAGTGCCAACCCACTAGTTATTGAGCAGTTCTTC	CASSANPLVIEQFF
TRBJ1-2	TRBD1	TRBV7-3	few	TGTGCCAGCAGCTTGGGACAGGGAATCTATGGCTACACCTTC	CASSLGQGIYGYTF
TRBJ1-5	.	TRBV4-3	.	TGCGCCAGCAGCCAAGATCCGGTCGGCCCCATGGGTAGCAATCAGCCCCAGCATTTT	CASSQDPVGPMGSNQPQHF
TRBJ1-5	TRBD1	TRBV6-5	.	TGTGCCAGCAGTTACCGGACAGGGAAGCAGCCCCAGCATTTT	CASSYRTGKQPQHF
TRBJ1-5	TRBD1	TRBV6-5	few	TGTGCCAGCAGACGGACAGGGAGAAATCAGCCCCAGCATTTT	CASRRTGRNQPQHF
TRBJ2-3	TRBD2	TRBV10-3	.	TGTGCCATCAGTGACCTCTGGACTAGCGGGGGCCTCAGCACAGATACGCAGTATTTT	CAISDLWTSGGLSTDTQYF
TRBJ1-6	.	TRBV29-1	.	TGCAGCGTTCGGGACGGCTCCTATAATTCACCCCTCCACTTT	CSVRDGSYNSPLHF
TRBJ2-7	.	TRBV9	.	TGTGCCAGCAGCGTAGGGGATACAACCTACGAGCAGTACTTC	CASSVGDTTYEQYF
TRBJ1-5	.	TRBV5-6	.	TGTGCCAGCAGCTTCGGCCTCGGGGTTTATAGCAATCAGCCCCAGCATTTT	CASSFGLGVYSNQPQHF
TRBJ2-3	.	TRBV7-8	.	TGTGCCAGCAGCTTATCCGGGCCGGGACCAGATACGCAGTATTTT	CASSLSGPGPDTQYF
TRBJ2-2	.	TRBV5-6	once	TGTGCCAGCAGCCCGAGTTGGCGAGGGGCAGGTGAGACCGGGGAGCTGTTTTTT	CASSPSWRGAGETGELFF
TRBJ2-3	.	TRBV21-1	.	TGTGCCAGCAGCAAAGAGTTGACAGCAGATACGCAGTATTTT	CASSKELTADTQYF
TRBJ1-4	.	TRBV6-6	.	TGTGCCAGCAGTTACTTAGAAGCCGGGGGACTGTTTTTT	CASSYLEAGGLFF
TRBJ1-2	.	TRBV6-5	.	TGTGCCAGCAGTTACTCGAGACCTTTCTATGGCTACACCTTC	CASSYSRPFYGYTF
TRBJ2-5	.	TRBV21-1	.	TGTGCCAGACATGCGGAGGGAGAGACCCAGTACTTC	CARHAEGETQYF
TRBJ1-6	.	TRBV4-3	once	TGCGCCAGCAGCCAAGAGGACGGCGCGTATAATTCACCCCTCCACTTT	CASSQEDGAYNSPLHF
TRBJ1-2	TRBD1	TRBV25-1	.	TGTGCCAGCAGTCGGGGGACAGGGCGATTCTACTATGGCTACACCTTC	CASSRGTGRFYYGYTF
TRBJ1-5	.	TRBV5-5	.	TGTGCCAGCAGCTTGGTTGGGGCCGACAATCAGCCCCAGCATTTT	CASSLVGADNQPQHF
TRBJ2-1	.	TRBV2	.	TGTGCCAGCACAGCAGGGCTCTACAATGAGCAGTTCTTC	CASTAGLYNEQFF
TRBJ1-3	.	TRBV4-1	medium-sized	TGCGCCAGCACCGGCATGTGGGACTCTGGAAACACCATATATTTT	CASTGMWDSGNTIYF
TRBJ2-7	TRBD1	TRBV6-5	.	TGTGCCAGCACCGACACAGGGGGTATCTACGAGCAGTACTTC	CASTDTGGIYEQYF